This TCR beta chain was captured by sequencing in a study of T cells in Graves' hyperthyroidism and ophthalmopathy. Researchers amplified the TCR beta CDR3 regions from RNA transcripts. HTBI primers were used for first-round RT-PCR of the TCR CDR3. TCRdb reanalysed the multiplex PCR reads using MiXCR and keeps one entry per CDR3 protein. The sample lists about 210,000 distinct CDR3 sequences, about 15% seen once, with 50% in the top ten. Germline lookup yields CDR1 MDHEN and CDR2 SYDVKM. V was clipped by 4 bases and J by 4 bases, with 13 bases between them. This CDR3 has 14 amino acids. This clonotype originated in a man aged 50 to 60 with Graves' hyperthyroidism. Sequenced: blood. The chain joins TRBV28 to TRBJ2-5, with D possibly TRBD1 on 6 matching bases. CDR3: CASSSNRVRETQYF. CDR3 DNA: TGTGCCAGCAGTTCCAACAGGGTTAGAGAGACCCAGTACTTC.